This T cell receptor beta chain was obtained from a study of neoadjuvant anti-PD-1 for oral cavity cancer. Time point of the sample: after neoadjuvant nivolumab, at surgical resection. Patients had HPV-negative, locally advanced oral cavity squamous cell carcinoma. Analysis of PBMCs was direct, with no culture step. The method was immunoSEQ multiplex PCR; TCRdb's version includes in-frame clones alone and lacks a portion of them. The table includes about 12,000 clones, 65% to 75% detected once. CDR3 length: 12 amino acids. V gave up 3 bases and J gave up 4 bases, with 9 bases separating them. Germline V gene data show CDR1 as GTSNPN and CDR2 as SVGIG (reference sequence).

The TCR comes from a person aged 35 to 85 with oral cavity squamous cell carcinoma. Sequenced here: PBMCs, sampled after nivolumab (anti-PD-1) treatment. This chain links TRBV30 with TRBJ2-5; unclear D gene. In nucleotides, the CDR3 is TGTGCCTGGAGCGGTGGGCGAGAGACCCAGTACTTC. This codes for CAWSGGRETQYF.